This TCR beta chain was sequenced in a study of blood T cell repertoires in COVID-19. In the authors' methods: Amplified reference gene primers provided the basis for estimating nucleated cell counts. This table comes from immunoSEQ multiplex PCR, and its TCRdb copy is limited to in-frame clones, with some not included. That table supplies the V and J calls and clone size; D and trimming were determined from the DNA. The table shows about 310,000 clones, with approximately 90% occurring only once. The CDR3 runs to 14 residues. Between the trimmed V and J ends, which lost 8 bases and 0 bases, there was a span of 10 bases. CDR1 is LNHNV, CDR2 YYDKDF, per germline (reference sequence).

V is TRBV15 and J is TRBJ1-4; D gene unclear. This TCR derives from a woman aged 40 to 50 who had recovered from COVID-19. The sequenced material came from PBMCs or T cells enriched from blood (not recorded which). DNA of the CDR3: TGTGCCACCTCCTCAGGCGCAACTAATGAAAAACTGTTTTTT. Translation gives CATSSGATNEKLFF.